The 25 T cell receptor beta chains presented below share a single source sample, sequenced in a study of control samples from healthy donors and cancer patients. TCRdb's table, derived via immunoSEQ multiplex PCR, lists solely in-frame clones and lacks some. Of fewer than 200,000 clones listed, roughly 94% were seen once; the top ten hold 14%. The specimen sequenced was PBMCs. These receptors originate from a man in his sixties with colorectal cancer.

The chain couples TRBV4-2 to TRBJ2-3; 10 positions agree with TRBD2. V lost 0 bases and J lost 2; bases outside the gene matches: 2. The germline V gene has CDR1 LGHNA and CDR2 YNFKEQ. The CDR3 has 16 residues. The CDR3 DNA reads as TGTGCCAGCAGCCAAGAGCTAGCGGGGGCCACAGATACGCAGTATTTT. Translation gives CASSQELAGATDTQYF.

The chain uses TRBV7-2 and TRBJ2-5; 7 positions agree with TRBD2. Losses at the gene ends were 5 bases for V and 4 bases for J; bases not matched to a gene: 4. The CDR3 runs to 13 residues. Germline assignment: CDR1 SGHTA and CDR2 FQGNSA. The CDR3 is CASSRGEGETQYF. The CDR3 coding sequence is TGTGCCAGCAGCCGGGGGGAGGGAGAGACCCAGTACTTC.

The genes are TRBV9 and TRBJ2-5; TRBD2 matches 8 bases. Losses at the gene ends were 3 bases for V and 5 bases for J; bases not matched to a gene: 6. CDR1 is SGDLS, CDR2 YYNGEE, per germline. The CDR3 totals 14 residues. CDR3 loop: CASSARAGDETQYF. The CDR3 DNA reads as TGTGCCAGCAGCGCCAGAGCGGGGGACGAGACCCAGTACTTC.

The rearrangement uses TRBV12-3 or TRBV12-4 and TRBJ1-4; D not resolved. The CDR3 consists of 13 residues. With 7 bases removed from V and 8 bases from J, the gap between germline ends came to 14 bases. CDR3 in DNA: TGTGCCAGCACCCCTCCGACGCGCGAAAAACTGTTTTTT. This sequence encodes CASTPPTREKLFF.

This rearrangement joins TRBV5-1 to TRBJ2-5; D may correspond to TRBD1 or TRBD2 (7 bases each). V was shortened by 4 bases and J by 5 bases, with 18 bases between the two germline ends. The CDR3 totals 15 residues. Germline CDR1 is SGHRS and CDR2 is YFSETQ. CDR3: CASSPGGDPWETQYF. Written as DNA, the CDR3 is TGCGCCAGCAGCCCAGGGGGGGACCCTTGGGAGACCCAGTACTTC.

The chain combines TRBV5-1 with TRBJ2-1, with D possibly TRBD1 on 5 matching bases. The CDR3 is 14 residues long. Trimming removed 0 bases from V and 10 bases from J, with 14 bases in between. Germline values: CDR1 SGHRS, CDR2 YFSETQ. As DNA, the CDR3 is TGCGCCAGCAGCTTGGGGCGGACACTTGGCGAGCAGTTCTTC. It yields the protein CASSLGRTLGEQFF.

J is TRBJ1-2 and V is TRBV27; TRBD1 agrees at 7 bases. The length of the CDR3 is 14 residues. CDR1 and CDR2 from the germline V gene are MNHEY and SMNVEV (reference sequence). Losses at the gene ends were 6 bases for V and 4 bases for J; bases not matched to a gene: 8. The CDR3, as DNA: TGTGCCAGCAGCCGAGGGGACAGTTCCTATGGCTACACCTTC. Translated: CASSRGDSSYGYTF.

The chain uses TRBV18 and TRBJ1-1; D ambiguous. There are 15 residues in the CDR3. The V end lost 3 bases, the J end lost 0 bases, and 11 bases lay between the germline ends. Germline V gene lookup returns CDR1 KGHSH and CDR2 LQKENI. In nucleotides, the CDR3 is TGTGCCAGCTCACCGACGACACCAATGAACACTGAAGCTTTCTTT. Protein product: CASSPTTPMNTEAFF.

The chain has TRBV11-3 and TRBJ2-7; 8 bases map to TRBD1. This CDR3 is built from 14 residues. Germline values: CDR1 SGHNT, CDR2 YENEEA. The V and J ends lost 4 bases and 5 bases, in that order; junction bases with no gene match: 7. In DNA, the CDR3 is TGTGCCAGCAGCTCGAAGGACAGGGCCCACGAGCAGTACTTC. Its protein product is CASSSKDRAHEQYF. The whole variable domain, remainder taken from reference TRBV11-3 and TRBJ2-7, is EAGVVQSPRYKIIEKKQPVAFWCNPISGHNTLYWYLQNLGQGPELLIRYENEEAVDDSQLPKDRFSAERLKGVDSTLKIQPAELGDSAVYLCASSSKDRAHEQYFGPGTRLTVT.

V is TRBV3-1 (or the pseudogene TRBV3-2) and J is TRBJ2-7, with 14 bases matching TRBD2. CDR1 LGHDT and CDR2 YNNKEL come from the germline V gene (reference sequence). The V segment lost 4 bases and the J segment 9 bases; nucleotides outside the gene matches: 2. The CDR3 totals 13 residues. The CDR3 region is CASSRGTSGGQYF. CDR3 nucleotides: TGTGCCAGCAGCCGAGGGACTAGCGGGGGGCAGTACTTC.

This rearrangement joins TRBV19 to TRBJ2-6; D possibly corresponds to TRBD1 (7 bases). The CDR3 extends over 16 amino acids. Germline V lookup: CDR1 LNHDA, CDR2 SQIVND (reference sequence). Trimming removed 7 bases at V and 2 bases at J, with 15 bases between. The CDR3 sequence: CASTTRGEAGANVLTF. CDR3 coding DNA: TGTGCCAGTACCACCAGGGGGGAGGCTGGGGCCAACGTCCTGACTTTC.

The chain has TRBV27 and TRBJ1-1, with TRBD1 matching over 9 bases. The trim removed 7 bases at V and 7 bases at J, leaving 13 bases unmatched. This CDR3 has 15 amino acids. Germline V lookup: CDR1 MNHEY, CDR2 SMNVEV (reference sequence). The CDR3 DNA reads TGTGCCAGCAACGGACAGGGGAAGGGAATAGATGAAGCTTTCTTT. It translates to CASNGQGKGIDEAFF.

As regards this clone: In the same sample, other DNA sequences code for this CDR3. The chain combines TRBV5-1 with TRBJ1-1; TRBD1 matches 11 bases. This CDR3 region has 15 residues. Losses at the gene ends were 4 bases for V and 5 bases for J; bases not matched to a gene: 7. Germline-derived CDR1 and CDR2 are SGHRS and YFSETQ. CDR3 in amino acids: CASSPRTGGWTEAFF. In DNA, the CDR3 is TGCGCCAGCAGCCCGCGGACAGGGGGCTGGACTGAAGCTTTCTTT.

The DNA of the CDR3 is TGCGCCAGCAGTGAAGGGTTTAATGAAAAACTGTTTTTT. This translates into CASSEGFNEKLFF. V and J are TRBV10-2 and TRBJ1-4, with D unclear. Germline assignment: CDR1 WSHSY and CDR2 SAAADI. Trimming removed 3 bases at V and 4 bases at J, with 6 bases between. CDR3 length equals 13 residues.

This chain connects TRBV12-3 or TRBV12-4 to TRBJ1-5; D gene ambiguous. The CDR3 covers 13 residues. The ends were cut back, 1 base at V and 4 bases at J, with 5 bases in the middle. The CDR3 protein is CASSLGPNQPQHF. In DNA form, the CDR3 reads TGTGCCAGCAGTTTAGGACCAAATCAGCCCCAGCATTTT.

This CDR3 is CASSFRGGAAEQFF. The CDR3 bases are TGTGCCAGCAGCTTTCGAGGGGGGGCTGCTGAGCAGTTCTTC. The chain combines TRBV11-3 with TRBJ2-1; TRBD2 is a possible D gene (7 bases). The V gene's germline CDR1 is SGHNT and CDR2 YENEEA. The V and J ends lost 3 bases and 9 bases respectively, with 15 bases between them. The CDR3 has 14 amino acids.

The chain carries TRBV7-2 and TRBJ2-3, with D perhaps TRBD1 or TRBD2 (6 bases each). The CDR3 is made up of 12 amino acids. Germline-derived CDR1 and CDR2 are SGHTA and FQGNSA. Trimming took off 2 bases at V and 9 bases at J, with 9 bases between the two ends. CDR3 loop: CASSLRGGTQYF. The CDR3 DNA is TGTGCCAGCAGCTTAAGAGGGGGGACGCAGTATTTT.

V is TRBV6-5 and J is TRBJ2-7; the D gene is possibly TRBD1 (6 bases). V lost 5 bases to trimming and J lost 3 bases, with 8 bases between them. Germline lookup yields CDR1 MNHEY and CDR2 SVGAGI. The CDR3 has 12 residues. Here the CDR3 DNA reads TGTGCCAGCAGTACAGGGCACTACGAGCAGTACTTC. It translates to CASSTGHYEQYF.

The chain recombines TRBV5-1 with TRBJ1-1; weak D call: TRBD1 (6 bases). CDR1 is SGHRS and CDR2 is YFSETQ in the germline V gene. V shed 2 bases and J shed 1 base, with 15 bases lying between them. This CDR3 has 16 residues. CDR3 coding DNA: TGCGCCAGCAGCTTAATGCCGACAGGCTCGAACACTGAAGCTTTCTTT. The encoded protein is CASSLMPTGSNTEAFF.

The chain combines TRBV27 with TRBJ1-4; no clear D. The CDR3 is 13 amino acids. Per the germline V gene, CDR1 is MNHEY and CDR2 is SMNVEV (reference sequence). V lost 2 bases, J lost 2 bases, and 3 bases lay in between. CDR3 coding DNA: TGTGCCAGCAGTTTAGCTACTAATGAAAAACTGTTTTTT. It codes for CASSLATNEKLFF.

The chain joins TRBV7-2 to TRBJ2-7; 8 bases fit TRBD2. J gave up 4 bases and V 5 bases, and 10 bases lay outside the gene matches. Per the germline V gene, CDR1 is SGHTA and CDR2 is FQGNSA. This CDR3 is 15 amino acids long. Here the CDR3 DNA reads TGTGCCAGCAGCACCCAGCGGGGGCAGGGTTACGAGCAGTACTTC. Its protein is CASSTQRGQGYEQYF.

The V call is TRBV5-1, the J call TRBJ2-7, with 7 bases aligning to TRBD2. The CDR3 consists of 15 residues. V lost 4 bases, J lost 1 base, and 8 bases stayed unmatched. CDR1 and CDR2 (germline): SGHRS, YFSETQ. The CDR3 reads CASSPDPGGSYEQYF. The CDR3 DNA reads TGCGCCAGCAGCCCAGACCCCGGGGGGTCCTACGAGCAGTACTTC. The full variable domain, with the rest looked up from reference TRBV5-1 and TRBJ2-7, is KAGVTQTPRYLIKTRGQQVTLSCSPISGHRSVSWYQQTPGQGLQFLFEYFSETQRNKGNFPGRFSGRQFSNSRSEMNVSTLELGDSALYLCASSPDPGGSYEQYFGPGTRLTVT.

J is TRBJ2-7 and V is TRBV7-9, with no clear D. Per the germline V gene, CDR1 is SEHNR and CDR2 is FQNEAQ (reference sequence). The CDR3 totals 13 residues. V shed 5 bases and J shed 6 bases, with 14 bases lying between them. CDR3 residues: CASSPRWGGEQYF. CDR3 DNA sequence: TGTGCCAGCAGCCCTAGATGGGGTGGCGAGCAGTACTTC.

This chain joins TRBV7-9 and TRBJ1-3; 7 bases fit TRBD1. In germline, CDR1 is SEHNR, CDR2 FQNEAQ (reference sequence). The junction had 10 bases not matched to a gene; V was cut back by 10 bases and J by 1 base. The CDR3 is 15 amino acids. This CDR3 reads CATLRGGLSGNTIYF. The CDR3 bases are TGTGCCACCCTCAGGGGGGGTCTTTCTGGAAACACCATATATTTT.

The chain is built from TRBV28 and TRBJ2-3; 8 nucleotides line up with TRBD2. The CDR3 sequence is 14 residues long. J gave up 4 bases and V 10 bases, and 10 bases lay outside the gene matches. The V gene's germline CDR1 is MDHEN and CDR2 SYDVKM. The CDR3 loop is CATLGRGESDTQYF. In DNA form, the CDR3 reads TGTGCCACCCTAGGGCGGGGGGAGTCAGATACGCAGTATTTT.